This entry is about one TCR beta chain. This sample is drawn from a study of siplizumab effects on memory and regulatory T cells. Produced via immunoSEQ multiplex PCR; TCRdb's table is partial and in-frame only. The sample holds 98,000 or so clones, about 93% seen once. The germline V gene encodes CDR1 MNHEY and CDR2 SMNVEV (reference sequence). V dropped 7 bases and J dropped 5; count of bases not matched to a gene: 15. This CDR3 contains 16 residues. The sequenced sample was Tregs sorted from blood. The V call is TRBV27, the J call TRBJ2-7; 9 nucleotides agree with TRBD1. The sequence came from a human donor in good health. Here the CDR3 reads CASTPLPGQGIHEQYF. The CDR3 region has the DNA TGTGCCAGCACTCCCTTACCGGGACAGGGAATCCACGAGCAGTACTTC.